One and the same sample provided the 8 T cell receptor beta chains below, sequenced in a study of shared clonotypes between healthy human individuals. Profiling relied on immunoSEQ multiplex PCR, and the TCRdb table lists in-frame clones only, not all of them. The data contain under 1,900,000 clones, about 98.5% of them singletons. Sample: naive CD4+ T cells sorted from blood. Subset meaning: CD45RA+ positively selected. These receptors were obtained from a young man in good health.

The V and J genes are TRBV10-2 and TRBJ2-1; D is uncertain. The CDR3 consists of 12 residues. The V end was cut by 8 bases, the J end by 5 bases, with 10 bases between. The germline V gene has CDR1 WSHSY and CDR2 SAAADI. CDR3 nucleotides: TGCGCCAGCCGACAAAGGGACAATGAGCAGTTCTTC. It encodes CASRQRDNEQFF.

V and J are TRBV5-1 and TRBJ2-1; TRBD1 might be the D (7 bases). The CDR3 runs to 17 residues. Between the trimmed V and J ends, which lost 0 bases and 5 bases, there was a span of 18 bases. Germline V gene data show CDR1 as SGHRS and CDR2 as YFSETQ. In nucleotides, the CDR3 is TGCGCCAGCAGCTTGGTCGGGACCAGGGGGGCAGACAATGAGCAGTTCTTC. Its protein is CASSLVGTRGADNEQFF.

The rearrangement uses TRBV28 and TRBJ2-5; 8 bases agree with TRBD1. V trimming: 1 base; J trimming: 9 bases; junction bases outside the gene matches: 7. The germline CDR1 and CDR2 sequences are MDHEN and SYDVKM. This CDR3 is 14 amino acids long. The CDR3 DNA reads as TGTGCCAGCAGTTTATCTGGACAGGGAAGGGCCCAGTACTTC. As protein: CASSLSGQGRAQYF.

V is TRBV28 and J is TRBJ2-3; tentatively, D is TRBD1 (6 bases). CDR3 length: 13 amino acids. V was shortened by 8 bases and J by 1 base, with 10 bases between the two germline ends. Germline assignment: CDR1 MDHEN and CDR2 SYDVKM. CDR3 region: CASGKGGTDTQYF. CDR3 nucleotides: TGTGCCAGCGGCAAGGGGGGCACAGATACGCAGTATTTT.

The V call is TRBV5-8, the J call TRBJ2-7; D tentatively fits TRBD1 or TRBD2 (6 bases each). The CDR3 spans 16 residues. Looked up from germline, CDR1 is SGHTS and CDR2 is YDEGEE. V gave up 0 bases and J gave up 0 bases, with 13 bases separating them. CDR3 DNA sequence: TGTGCCAGCAGCTTGGATGGAGGGGGAAGCTCCTACGAGCAGTACTTC. As protein: CASSLDGGGSSYEQYF.

V is TRBV14 and J is TRBJ2-5; D unresolved. The V gene's germline CDR1 is SGHDN and CDR2 FVKESK. CDR3 length: 12 residues. Trimming took off 1 base at V and 7 bases at J, with 7 bases between the two ends. CDR3 nucleotides: TGTGCCAGCAGCCAAGCCCTCCGGACCCAGTACTTC. This gives the protein CASSQALRTQYF.

The V call is TRBV5-1, the J call TRBJ2-7, with 8 bases lining up with TRBD1. The V and J ends lost 0 bases and 5 bases, in that order; junction bases with no gene match: 7. Per the germline V gene, CDR1 is SGHRS and CDR2 is YFSETQ. The CDR3 loop spans 15 amino acids. The CDR3 nucleotides read TGCGCCAGCAGCTTGGCCCCCGGGACAGGAGACGAGCAGTACTTC. This gives the protein CASSLAPGTGDEQYF.

This chain joins TRBV7-6 and TRBJ2-1, with 9 bases fitting TRBD2. V lost 5 bases and J lost 4; bases outside the gene matches: 6. The CDR3 has 15 amino acids. Germline-derived CDR1 and CDR2 are SGHVS and FNYEAQ. The CDR3 region has the DNA TGTGCCAGCAGCGAACTTAGCGGGAGTTACAATGAGCAGTTCTTC. Its translation: CASSELSGSYNEQFF.